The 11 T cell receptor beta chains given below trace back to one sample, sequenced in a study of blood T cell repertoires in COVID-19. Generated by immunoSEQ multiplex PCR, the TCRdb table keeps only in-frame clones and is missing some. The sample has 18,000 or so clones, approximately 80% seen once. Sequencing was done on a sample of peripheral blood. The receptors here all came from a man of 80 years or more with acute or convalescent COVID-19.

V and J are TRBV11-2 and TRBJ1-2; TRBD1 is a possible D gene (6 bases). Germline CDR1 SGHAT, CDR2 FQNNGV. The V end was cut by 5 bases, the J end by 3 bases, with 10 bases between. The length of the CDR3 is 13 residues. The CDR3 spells CASSRDKDYGYTF. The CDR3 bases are TGTGCCAGCAGCCGGGACAAGGACTATGGCTACACCTTC.

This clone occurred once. CDR3 sequence: CAISEADTDRVFRETQYF. CDR3 nucleotides: TGTGCCATCAGTGAGGCCGATACGGACAGGGTGTTTAGAGAGACCCAGTACTTC. J is TRBJ2-5 and V is TRBV10-3; 8 positions agree with TRBD1. The V gene end was trimmed by 2 bases and the J gene end by 4 bases; junction bases not matched to a gene: 15. This CDR3 has 18 residues. The V gene's germline CDR1 is ENHRY and CDR2 SYGVKD.

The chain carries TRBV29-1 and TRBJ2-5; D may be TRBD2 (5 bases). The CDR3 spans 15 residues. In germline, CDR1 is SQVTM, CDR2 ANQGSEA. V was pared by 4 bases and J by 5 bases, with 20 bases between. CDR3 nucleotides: TGCAGCGTTGGGAGATCCCCAGAGCGGTTGGAGACCCAGTACTTC. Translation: CSVGRSPERLETQYF.

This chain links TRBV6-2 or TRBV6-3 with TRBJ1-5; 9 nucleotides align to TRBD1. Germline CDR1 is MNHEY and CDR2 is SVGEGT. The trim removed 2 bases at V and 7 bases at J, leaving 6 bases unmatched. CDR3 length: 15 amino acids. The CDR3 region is CASSYGGTGIQPQHF. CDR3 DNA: TGTGCCAGCAGTTACGGTGGGACAGGGATCCAGCCCCAGCATTTT.

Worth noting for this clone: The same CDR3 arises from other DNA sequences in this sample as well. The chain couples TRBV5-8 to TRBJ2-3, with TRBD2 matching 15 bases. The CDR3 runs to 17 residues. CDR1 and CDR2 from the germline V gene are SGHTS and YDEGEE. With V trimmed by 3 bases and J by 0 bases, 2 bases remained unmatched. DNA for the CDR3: TGTGCCAGCAGCTCGGGACTAGCGGGGGGTAGCACAGATACGCAGTATTTT. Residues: CASSSGLAGGSTDTQYF.

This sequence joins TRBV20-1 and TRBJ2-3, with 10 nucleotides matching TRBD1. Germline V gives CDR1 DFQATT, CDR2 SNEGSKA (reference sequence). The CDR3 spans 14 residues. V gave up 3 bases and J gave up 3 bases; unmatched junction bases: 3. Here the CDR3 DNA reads TGCAGTGCTAGTCGGGACAGGGGTACAGATACGCAGTATTTT. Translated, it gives CSASRDRGTDTQYF.

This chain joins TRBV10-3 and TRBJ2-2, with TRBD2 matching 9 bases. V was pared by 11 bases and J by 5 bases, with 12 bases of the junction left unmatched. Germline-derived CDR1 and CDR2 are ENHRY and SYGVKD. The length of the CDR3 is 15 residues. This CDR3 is CASKGTSGRTGELFF. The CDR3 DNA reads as TGTGCCTCCAAGGGAACTAGCGGGCGTACCGGGGAGCTGTTTTTT.

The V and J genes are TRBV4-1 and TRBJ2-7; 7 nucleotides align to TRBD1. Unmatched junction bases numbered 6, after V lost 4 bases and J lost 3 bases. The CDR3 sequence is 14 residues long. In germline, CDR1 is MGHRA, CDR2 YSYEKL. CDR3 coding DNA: TGCGCCAGCAGCCCGATACGGGACAGCTACGAGCAGTACTTC. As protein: CASSPIRDSYEQYF.

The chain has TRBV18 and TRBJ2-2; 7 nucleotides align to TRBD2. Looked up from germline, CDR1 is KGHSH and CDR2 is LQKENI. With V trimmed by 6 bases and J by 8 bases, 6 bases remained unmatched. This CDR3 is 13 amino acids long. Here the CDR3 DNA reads TGTGCCAGCTCCCCCCTAGCGGCGGGGGAGCTGTTTTTT. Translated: CASSPLAAGELFF.

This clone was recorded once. CDR3 nucleotides: TGTGCCAGCAGCCCTCTTGGGGCTCCAGTCTCCTACGAGCAGTACTTC. It is translated as CASSPLGAPVSYEQYF. The chain combines TRBV9 with TRBJ2-7, with D possibly being TRBD1 (5 bases). Trimming stripped 4 bases from V and 0 bases from J, with 17 bases between. The germline V gene encodes CDR1 SGDLS and CDR2 YYNGEE. This CDR3 has 16 residues.

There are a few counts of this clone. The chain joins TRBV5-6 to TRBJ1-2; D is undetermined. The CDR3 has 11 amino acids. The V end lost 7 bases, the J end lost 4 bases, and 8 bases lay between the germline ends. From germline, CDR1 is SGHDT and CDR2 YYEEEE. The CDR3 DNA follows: TGTGCCAGCTACAGCAGCTATGGCTACACCTTC. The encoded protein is CASYSSYGYTF.